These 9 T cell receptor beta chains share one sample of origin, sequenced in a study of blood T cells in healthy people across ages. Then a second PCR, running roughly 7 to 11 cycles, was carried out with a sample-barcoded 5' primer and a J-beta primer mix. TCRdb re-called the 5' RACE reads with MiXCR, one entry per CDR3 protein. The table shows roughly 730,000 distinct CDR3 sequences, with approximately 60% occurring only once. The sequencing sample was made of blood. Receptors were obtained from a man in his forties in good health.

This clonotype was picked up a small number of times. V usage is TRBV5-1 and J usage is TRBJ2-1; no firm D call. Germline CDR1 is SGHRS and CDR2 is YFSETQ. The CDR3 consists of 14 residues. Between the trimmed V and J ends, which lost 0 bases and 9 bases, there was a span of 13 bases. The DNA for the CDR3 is TGCGCCAGCAGCTTGGATGGATCTGGGTTTGAGCAGTTCTTC. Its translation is CASSLDGSGFEQFF.

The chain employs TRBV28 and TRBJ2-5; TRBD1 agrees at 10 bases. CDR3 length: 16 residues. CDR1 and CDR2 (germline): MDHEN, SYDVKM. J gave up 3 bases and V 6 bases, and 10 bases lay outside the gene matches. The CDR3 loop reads CASRGTGTGAEETQYF. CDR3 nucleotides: TGTGCCAGCAGGGGGACCGGGACAGGGGCCGAAGAGACCCAGTACTTC.

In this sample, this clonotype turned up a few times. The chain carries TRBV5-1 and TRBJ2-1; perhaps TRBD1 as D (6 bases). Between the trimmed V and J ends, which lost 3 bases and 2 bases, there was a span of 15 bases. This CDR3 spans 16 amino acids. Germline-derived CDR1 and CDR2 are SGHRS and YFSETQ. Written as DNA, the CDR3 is TGCGCCAGCAGCTCCCTACAAGGGGGAGCCTACAATGAGCAGTTCTTC. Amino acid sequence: CASSSLQGGAYNEQFF.

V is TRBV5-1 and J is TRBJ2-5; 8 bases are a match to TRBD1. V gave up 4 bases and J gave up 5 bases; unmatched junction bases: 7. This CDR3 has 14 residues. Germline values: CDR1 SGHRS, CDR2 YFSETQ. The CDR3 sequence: CASSTGQGVETQYF. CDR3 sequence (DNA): TGCGCCAGCAGCACCGGACAGGGTGTGGAGACCCAGTACTTC.

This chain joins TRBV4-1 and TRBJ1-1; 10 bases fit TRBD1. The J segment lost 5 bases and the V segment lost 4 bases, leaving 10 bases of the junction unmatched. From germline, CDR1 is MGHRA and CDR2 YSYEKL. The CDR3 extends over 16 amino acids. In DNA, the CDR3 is TGCGCCAGCAGCCCGGGACAGGGGCGTGGATGGACTGAAGCTTTCTTT. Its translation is CASSPGQGRGWTEAFF.

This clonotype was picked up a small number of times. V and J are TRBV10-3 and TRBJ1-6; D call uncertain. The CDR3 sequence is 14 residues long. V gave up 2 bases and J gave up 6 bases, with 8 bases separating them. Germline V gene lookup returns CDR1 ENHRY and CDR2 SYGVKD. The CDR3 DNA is TGTGCCATCAGTGAGGGACCGCCTAATTCACCCCTCCACTTT. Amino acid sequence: CAISEGPPNSPLHF.

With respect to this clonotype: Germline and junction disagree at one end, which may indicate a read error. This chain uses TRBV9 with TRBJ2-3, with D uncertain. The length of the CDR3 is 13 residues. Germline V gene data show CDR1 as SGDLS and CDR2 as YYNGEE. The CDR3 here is CASSVESGDPQYF. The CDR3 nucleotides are TGTGCCAGCAGCGTAGAATCCGGAGATCCGCAGTATTTT.

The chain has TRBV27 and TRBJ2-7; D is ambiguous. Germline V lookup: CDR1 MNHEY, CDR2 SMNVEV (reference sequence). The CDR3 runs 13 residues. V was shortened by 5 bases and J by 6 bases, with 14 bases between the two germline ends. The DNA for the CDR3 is TGTGCCAGCAGTATAGAGGACGGCTCCGAGCAGTACTTC. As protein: CASSIEDGSEQYF.

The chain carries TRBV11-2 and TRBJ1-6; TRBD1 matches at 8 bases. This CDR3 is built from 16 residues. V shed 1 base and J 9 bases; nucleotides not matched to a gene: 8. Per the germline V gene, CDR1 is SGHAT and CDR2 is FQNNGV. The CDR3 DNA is TGTGCCAGCAGCTTAGGGGGGCAGGGGGCCTCTTCACCCCTCCACTTT. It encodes CASSLGGQGASSPLHF.